Listed here is a single T cell receptor beta chain. As yet, its antigen is unknown. This entry is derived from a study of shared clonotypes between healthy human individuals. The data were produced by immunoSEQ multiplex PCR, yet TCRdb's version contains in-frame clones alone and is incomplete. The profile shows around 2,000,000 clones, about 95% of them singletons. Whole-study results and caveats: Depth was large, yet rarefaction showed that sorted-subset sequencing was incomplete.

Only CD45RO-negative cells positively selected for CCR7 counted as naive CD8 cells, so terminally differentiated effector memory CD45RA+ cells were excluded. CDR1 is SNHLY, CDR2 FYNNEI, per germline. This CDR3 is built from 16 residues. Trimming stripped 0 bases from V and 1 base from J, with 9 bases between. This receptor was obtained from a man younger than 35 in good health. The chain links TRBV2 to TRBJ2-2, with D unresolved. The sequencing input was naive CD8+ T cells sorted from blood. The CDR3 protein is CASSEALKLNTGELFF. The CDR3 DNA reads as TGTGCCAGCAGTGAAGCACTGAAATTGAACACCGGGGAGCTGTTTTTT.